These 7 T cell receptor beta chains share one sample of origin, sequenced in a study of shared clonotypes between healthy human individuals. Data came from immunoSEQ multiplex PCR; TCRdb stores just in-frame clones and leaves some out. The table has roughly 1,000,000 clones, about 84% seen once. The material sequenced was memory CD4+ T cells from PBMCs. The subset: CD45RA-negative fraction. The receptors here all came from a man between 18 and 29 years old in good health. Some clones in this sample may be carry-over from other donors' samples.

In its sample, this clone was seen once. V usage is TRBV14 and J usage is TRBJ2-3, with D perhaps TRBD1 (5 bases). CDR3 size: 17 residues. Germline values: CDR1 SGHDN, CDR2 FVKESK. The germline V and J ends were trimmed by 0 bases and 1 base, with 14 bases remaining between them. The CDR3 here is CASSQEPTTTGTDTQYF. As DNA, the CDR3 is TGTGCCAGCAGCCAAGAACCGACGACGACAGGCACAGATACGCAGTATTTT.

The chain has TRBV2 and TRBJ2-3; TRBD2 matches 14 bases. This CDR3 comprises 16 residues. CDR1 and CDR2 (germline): SNHLY, FYNNEI. With 5 bases clipped from V and 6 bases from J, the junction kept 7 bases outside the gene matches. For the CDR3, the DNA is TGTGCCAGCAGTCAACAAGGGACTAGCGGGAGCGATACGCAGTATTTT. As protein: CASSQQGTSGSDTQYF.

CDR3 sequence reads: CASSEERGGWGETQYF. The DNA for the CDR3 is TGTGCCAGCAGTGAAGAACGAGGGGGCTGGGGTGAGACCCAGTACTTC. This chain connects TRBV6-1 to TRBJ2-5, with 7 positions matching TRBD1. V lost 1 base and J lost 5; bases outside the gene matches: 10. The germline CDR1 and CDR2 sequences are MNHNS and SASEGT. The CDR3 contains 16 residues.

This chain joins TRBV6-1 and TRBJ2-5; TRBD1 matches 11 bases. The CDR3 has 18 amino acids. The V and J ends lost 0 bases and 4 bases, in that order; junction bases with no gene match: 10. Germline values: CDR1 MNHNS, CDR2 SASEGT. CDR3 DNA sequence: TGTGCCAGCAGTGAAGCCCTATGGGACAGGGGGAGGGGAGAGACCCAGTACTTC. Translation: CASSEALWDRGRGETQYF.

The chain recombines TRBV5-8 with TRBJ1-2; 7 nucleotides line up with TRBD1. The CDR3 has 13 residues. Trimming at V came to 2 bases and at J to 10 bases, leaving 8 bases not matched to a gene. Germline V gives CDR1 SGHTS, CDR2 YDEGEE. CDR3 region: CASSFGPGGTYTF. CDR3 nucleotides: TGTGCCAGCAGCTTTGGCCCAGGGGGGACCTACACCTTC. Supplemented by reference TRBV5-8 and TRBJ1-2, the full variable domain reads EAGVTQSPTHLIKTRGQQATLRCSPISGHTSVYWYQQALGLGLQFLLWYDEGEERNRGNFPPRFSGRQFPNYSSELNVNALELEDSALYLCASSFGPGGTYTFGSGTRLTVV.

This clone appeared many times. DNA of the CDR3: TGTGCCAGCTCACCAGGGACAGCCCACGAGCAGTACTTC. This encodes CASSPGTAHEQYF. The chain couples TRBV18 to TRBJ2-7; TRBD1 matches 7 bases. After removal of 2 bases from V and 5 bases from J, the junction contained 3 bases not matched to a gene. Germline CDR1 KGHSH, CDR2 LQKENI. The CDR3 runs 13 residues.

The chain links TRBV21-1 to TRBJ2-4. TRBV21-1 is noted as a pseudogene. CDR3 length equals 16 residues. The CDR3 protein is CASSKKGVGVKNIQYF. CDR3 coding DNA: TGTGCCAGCAGCAAAAAAGGTGTTGGGGTAAAAAACATTCAGTACTTC.